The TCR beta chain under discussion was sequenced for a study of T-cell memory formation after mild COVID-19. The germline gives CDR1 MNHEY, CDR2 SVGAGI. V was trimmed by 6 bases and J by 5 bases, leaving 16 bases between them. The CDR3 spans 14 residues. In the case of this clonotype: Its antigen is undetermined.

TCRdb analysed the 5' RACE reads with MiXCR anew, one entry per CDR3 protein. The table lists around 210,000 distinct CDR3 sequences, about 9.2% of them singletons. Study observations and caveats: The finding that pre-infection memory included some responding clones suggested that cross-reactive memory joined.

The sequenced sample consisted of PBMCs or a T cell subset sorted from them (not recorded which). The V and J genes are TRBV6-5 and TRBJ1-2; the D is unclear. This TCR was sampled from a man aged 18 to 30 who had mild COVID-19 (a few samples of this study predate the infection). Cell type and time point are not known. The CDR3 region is CASRSPARGYGYTF. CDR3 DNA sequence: TGTGCCAGCAGATCCCCGGCCCGTGGGTATGGCTACACCTTC.